The TCR beta chain described here comes from a study of cytomegalovirus exposure and HLA in healthy donors. The CDR3 consists of 16 residues. Between the trimmed V and J ends, which lost 3 bases and 5 bases, there was a span of 20 bases. Germline V CDR1 and CDR2: KGHSH, LQKENI. 60 Vbeta and 13 Jbeta primers were used in PCR. Sequenced by immunoSEQ multiplex PCR; TCRdb stores in-frame clones only, minus some. The sample has roughly 43,000 clones; around three quarters are singletons. The sample comprised PBMCs. The clonotype comes from a man aged 25 to 40 in good health and CMV-seronegative. The chain employs TRBV18 and TRBJ2-7; TRBD2 might be the D (5 bases). The DNA for the CDR3 is TGTGCCAGCTCACCGGCTCAGGTCCTATGGGGAGACGAGCAGTACTTC. This sequence encodes CASSPAQVLWGDEQYF.